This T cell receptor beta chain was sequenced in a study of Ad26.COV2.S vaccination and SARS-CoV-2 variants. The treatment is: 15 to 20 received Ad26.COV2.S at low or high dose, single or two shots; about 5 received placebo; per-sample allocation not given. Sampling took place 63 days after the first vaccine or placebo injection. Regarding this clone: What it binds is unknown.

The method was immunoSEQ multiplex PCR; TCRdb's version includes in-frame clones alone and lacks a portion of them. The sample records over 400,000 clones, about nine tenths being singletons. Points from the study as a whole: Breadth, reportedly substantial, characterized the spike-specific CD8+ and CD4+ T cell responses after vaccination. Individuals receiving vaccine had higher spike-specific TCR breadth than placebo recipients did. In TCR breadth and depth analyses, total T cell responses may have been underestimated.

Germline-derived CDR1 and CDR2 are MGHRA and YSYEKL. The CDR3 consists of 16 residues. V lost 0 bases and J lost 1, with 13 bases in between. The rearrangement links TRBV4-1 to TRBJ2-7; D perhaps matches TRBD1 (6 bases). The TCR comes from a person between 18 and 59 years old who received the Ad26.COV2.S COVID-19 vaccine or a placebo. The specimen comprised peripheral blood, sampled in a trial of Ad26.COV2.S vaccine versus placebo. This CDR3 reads CASSQENRDRSYEQYF. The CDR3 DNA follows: TGCGCCAGCAGCCAAGAGAACAGGGATAGATCCTACGAGCAGTACTTC.